This note documents a single T cell receptor (beta chain) sequence. Its antigen is undetermined. These data belong to a study of cytomegalovirus exposure and HLA in healthy donors. Across the whole study: The Caucasian-associated ancestry cluster held roughly 78% of roughly 400 genotyped donors. Study-wide findings and caveats: Rarity marked most TCR sequences, yet some public TCRs occurred in many donors.

The PCR contained 60 Vbeta and 13 Jbeta primers. Libraries were prepared by immunoSEQ multiplex PCR; TCRdb keeps only in-frame clonotypes and omits some of them. The table shows 150,000 or so clones, with around 81% occurring only once. Trimming took off 4 bases at V and 9 bases at J, with 19 bases between the two ends. CDR3 length: 15 residues. Per the germline V gene, CDR1 is MGHRA and CDR2 is YSYEKL. The clonotype comes from a woman aged 18-29 years in good health and CMV-seropositive. The genes are TRBV4-1 and TRBJ1-5; a possible D gene is TRBD1 (5 bases). Sequencing was done on a sample of PBMCs. As DNA, the CDR3 is TGCGCCAGCAGCCGAGCTACGACAGAGAAGGGGCCCCAGCATTTT. Translation gives CASSRATTEKGPQHF.